Below, 6 T cell receptor beta chains from the same sample are listed, as sequenced in a study of CD8+ T cells in alopecia areata. RNA was extracted and reverse transcribed into cDNA as the sequencing template. The data were produced by immunoSEQ multiplex PCR, yet TCRdb's version contains in-frame clones alone and is incomplete. This sample has some 150,000 clones; roughly 60% occur once, and the top ten carry 36%. The source material was CD8+ T cells sorted from blood. The receptors stem from a human donor in good health.

J is TRBJ1-5 and V is TRBV27; 8 nucleotides align to TRBD1. The germline CDR1 and CDR2 sequences are MNHEY and SMNVEV (reference sequence). Losses at the gene ends were 5 bases for V and 4 bases for J; bases not matched to a gene: 4. The CDR3 has 14 amino acids. CDR3 bases: TGTGCCAGCAGTCCGCAGGGGGCTAATCAGCCCCAGCATTTT. Residues: CASSPQGANQPQHF.

The chain combines TRBV5-1 with TRBJ2-3, with D perhaps TRBD2 (6 bases). CDR3 length equals 15 residues. Deletions cut 2 bases from V and 0 bases from J, with 10 bases between. CDR1 is SGHRS and CDR2 is YFSETQ in the germline V gene. Here the CDR3 DNA reads TGCGCCAGCAGCTTTGGTCTAGCGAGCACAGATACGCAGTATTTT. Translation gives CASSFGLASTDTQYF. The complete variable domain, with remaining parts taken from reference TRBV5-1 and TRBJ2-3, reads KAGVTQTPRYLIKTRGQQVTLSCSPISGHRSVSWYQQTPGQGLQFLFEYFSETQRNKGNFPGRFSGRQFSNSRSEMNVSTLELGDSALYLCASSFGLASTDTQYFGPGTRLTVL.

CDR3 sequence: CSARDRHGYTF. The DNA for the CDR3 is TGCAGCGCCCGGGACAGGCATGGCTACACCTTC. This chain links TRBV29-1 with TRBJ1-2; TRBD1 aligns across 8 bases. The CDR3 is 11 amino acids. Germline V lookup: CDR1 SQVTM, CDR2 ANQGSEA. J gave up 6 bases and V 7 bases, and 4 bases lay outside the gene matches.

The chain uses TRBV27 and TRBJ2-7; D is unresolved. The V gene's germline CDR1 is MNHEY and CDR2 SMNVEV (reference sequence). This CDR3 comprises 13 residues. V was pared by 4 bases and J by 3 bases, with 10 bases between. The CDR3 nucleotides read TGTGCCAGCAGTTACCGTGGGTACTACGAGCAGTACTTC. Translating gives CASSYRGYYEQYF.

This clone has more than one count but fewer than ten. The V and J genes are TRBV6-5 and TRBJ1-1, with 7 bases identical to TRBD1. The trim removed 5 bases at V and 6 bases at J, leaving 0 bases unmatched. Per germline, CDR1 MNHEY and CDR2 SVGAGI. This CDR3 is 11 amino acids long. CDR3: CASSGQAEAFF. CDR3 coding DNA: TGTGCCAGCAGTGGACAGGCTGAAGCTTTCTTT.

In this sample, this clone turned up once. Other DNA variants within this sample encode the same CDR3. The chain couples TRBV27 to TRBJ2-7, with D possibly TRBD2 on 6 matching bases. The CDR3 covers 13 residues. From germline, CDR1 is MNHEY and CDR2 SMNVEV (reference sequence). The germline V and J ends were trimmed by 3 bases and 2 bases, with 8 bases remaining between them. The CDR3 spells CASSFGGTYEQYF. The CDR3 bases are TGTGCCAGCAGTTTTGGAGGGACCTACGAGCAGTACTTC.